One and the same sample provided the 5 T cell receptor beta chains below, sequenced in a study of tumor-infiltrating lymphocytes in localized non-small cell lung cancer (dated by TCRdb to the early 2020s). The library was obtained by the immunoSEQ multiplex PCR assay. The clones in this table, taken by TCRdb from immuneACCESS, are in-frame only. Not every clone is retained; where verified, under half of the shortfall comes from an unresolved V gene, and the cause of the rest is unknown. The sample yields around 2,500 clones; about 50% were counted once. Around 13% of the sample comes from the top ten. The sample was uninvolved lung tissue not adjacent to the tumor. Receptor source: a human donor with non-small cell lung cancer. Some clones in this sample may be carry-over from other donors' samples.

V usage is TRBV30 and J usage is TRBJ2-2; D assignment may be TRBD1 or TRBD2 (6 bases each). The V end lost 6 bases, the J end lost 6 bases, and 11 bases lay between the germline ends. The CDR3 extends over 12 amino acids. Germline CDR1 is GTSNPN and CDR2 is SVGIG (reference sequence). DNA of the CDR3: TGTGCCTGCCCGAGGGGGGCCGGGGAGCTGTTTTTT. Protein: CACPRGAGELFF.

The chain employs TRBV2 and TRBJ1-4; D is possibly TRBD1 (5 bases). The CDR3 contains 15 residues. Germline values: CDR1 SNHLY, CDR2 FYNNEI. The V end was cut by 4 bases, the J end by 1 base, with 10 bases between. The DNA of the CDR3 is TGTGCCAGCAGTGGCCTGGGGGGAACTAATGAAAAACTGTTTTTT. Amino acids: CASSGLGGTNEKLFF.

CDR3: CASSVGLGETQYF. In DNA, the CDR3 is TGTGCCAGCAGCGTAGGATTGGGAGAGACCCAGTACTTC. The rearrangement joins TRBV9 to TRBJ2-5; D unresolved. Germline CDR1 SGDLS, CDR2 YYNGEE. There are 13 residues in the CDR3. V was pared by 0 bases and J by 4 bases, with 7 bases between.

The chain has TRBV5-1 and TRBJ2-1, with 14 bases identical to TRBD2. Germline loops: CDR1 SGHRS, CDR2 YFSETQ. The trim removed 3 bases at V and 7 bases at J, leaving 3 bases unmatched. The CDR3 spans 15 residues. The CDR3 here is CASSSGLAGANEQFF. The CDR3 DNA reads TGCGCCAGCAGCTCGGGACTAGCGGGAGCGAATGAGCAGTTCTTC.

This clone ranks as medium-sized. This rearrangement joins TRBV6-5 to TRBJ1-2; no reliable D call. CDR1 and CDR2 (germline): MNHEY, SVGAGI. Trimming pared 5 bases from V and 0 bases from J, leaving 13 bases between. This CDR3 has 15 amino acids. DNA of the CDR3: TGTGCCAGCAGTCTCGATCTCAGAGCTAACTATGGCTACACCTTC. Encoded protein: CASSLDLRANYGYTF.